This TCR beta chain is from a study of blood T cell repertoires in COVID-19. Trimming stripped 3 bases from V and 15 bases from J, with 12 bases between. CDR3 length equals 11 residues. Sequencing used immunoSEQ multiplex PCR; TCRdb keeps in-frame clones, though not all of them. Here the sample spans 160,000 or so clones, around 89% being singletons. The receptor's source is a man in his 60s with acute or convalescent COVID-19. The sequencing input was peripheral blood. J is TRBJ1-5 and V is TRBV12-3 or TRBV12-4; unclear D gene. CDR3 DNA sequence: TGTGCCAGCAGTTTGGGCCGGTCCGCGCATTTT. This codes for CASSLGRSAHF.